The clone carrying this TCR beta chain was detected once. No antigen is known for it. This sample is drawn from a study of blood T cells in healthy people across ages. Regarding the study as a whole: Estimates based on one million T cells were treated as lower bounds. Compared with aged donors, long-lived donors showed fewer expanded clones, suggesting selection.

Germline CDR1 MNHEY, CDR2 SMNVEV (reference sequence). V shed 2 bases and J shed 2 bases, with 16 bases lying between them. There are 16 residues in the CDR3. Sample-barcoded 5' priming and a J-beta primer mix drove a second PCR of 7 to 11 cycles. Each sample provided no less than 3 million CDR3-containing paired-end reads. In TCRdb, the 5' RACE reads were re-called with MiXCR into one record per CDR3 protein. Among about 1.4 million distinct CDR3 sequences listed, 59% were seen once. Sequenced input: blood. The sequence was obtained from a man aged 18 to 30 in good health. This rearrangement joins TRBV27 to TRBJ2-7, with D maybe TRBD1 (5 bases). CDR3 DNA sequence: TGTGCCAGCAGTTTAGACTCGACAGTCTCCACCTACGAGCAGTACTTC. The encoded protein is CASSLDSTVSTYEQYF.